The 9 T cell receptor gamma chains reported below all come from one sample, sequenced in a study of intestinal T cells in coeliac disease. For each case, the template was genomic DNA from ten approximately 5-µm formalin-fixed paraffin-embedded scrolls. LymphoTrack primers amplified TRG sequences from about 200 ng of biopsy DNA. TCRdb reanalysed the multiplex PCR reads via CATT. The data hold some 1,300 gamma-chain clones, with 44% observed a single time. What was sequenced was a duodenal biopsy. These receptors all come from a human donor with celiac disease.

The chain carries TRGV9 and TRGJP2. The CDR3 covers 17 residues. V lost 3 bases to trimming and J lost 4 bases; unmatched junction nucleotides: 14. Germline V CDR1 and CDR2: GITISATS, ISYDGTV (reference sequence). CDR3 sequence: CALWEMQRGLSDWIKTF. The CDR3 nucleotides are TGTGCCTTGTGGGAGATGCAAAGGGGGCTTAGTGATTGGATCAAGACGTTT.

The CDR3 nucleotides read TGTGCCACCTGGGACCGAAAAGAAGACTATAAGAAACTCTTT. Protein: CATWDRKEDYKKLF. The genes are TRGV2 and TRGJ1 or TRGJ2. This CDR3 has 14 amino acids. V gave up 3 bases and J gave up 7 bases; unmatched junction bases: 12. From germline, CDR1 is EGSNGY and CDR2 YDSYNSKV.

With respect to this clone: Other nucleotide sequences in the sample specify the same CDR3. V is TRGV9 and J is TRGJ1 or TRGJ2. The CDR3 consists of 13 residues. Germline CDR1 is GITISATS and CDR2 is ISYDGTV (reference sequence). Trimming at V came to 2 bases and at J to 4 bases, leaving 5 bases not matched to a gene. CDR3 DNA: TGTGCCTTGTGGGAGGGGCTCTATTATAAGAAACTCTTT. Amino acids: CALWEGLYYKKLF.

The V call is TRGV10, the J call TRGJ1 or TRGJ2. TRGV10 carries the ORF label, with uncertain function. Unmatched junction bases numbered 2, after V lost 9 bases and J lost 8 bases. The CDR3 runs to 9 residues. The CDR3 loop reads CAACDKKLF. DNA for the CDR3: TGTGCTGCGTGCGATAAGAAACTCTTT.

This clone came up a few times. This chain links TRGV11 with TRGJ1 or TRGJ2. TRGV11 is assigned to the ORF class and has an uncertain function. V shed 7 bases and J 6 bases; nucleotides not matched to a gene: 9. There are 13 residues in the CDR3. The CDR3 DNA reads as TGTGCCTGCTGGATCCCGTTATGTTATAAGAAACTCTTT. Translating gives CACWIPLCYKKLF.

Concerning this clone: Possible read error: a much larger clone is one base away. The chain carries TRGV3 and TRGJP2. J gave up 4 bases and V 0 bases, and 8 bases lay outside the gene matches. The CDR3 extends over 16 amino acids. The germline CDR1 and CDR2 sequences are VTNTFY and YDVSTARD (reference sequence). CDR3: CATWDRRAFSDWIKTF. The DNA for the CDR3 is TGTGCCACCTGGGACAGGCGGGCTTTTAGTGATTGGATCAAGACGTTT.

This clone occurred once. The chain couples TRGV2 to TRGJ1 or TRGJ2. CDR1 and CDR2 from the germline V gene are EGSNGY and YDSYNSKV. J was trimmed by 0 bases and V by 5 bases; bases with no gene match: 4. The CDR3 has 13 amino acids. The CDR3 DNA follows: TGTGCCACCTGGGGCCCGAATTATTATAAGAAACTCTTT. Amino acids: CATWGPNYYKKLF.

The V gene is TRGV10, the J gene TRGJP1. TRGV10 is placed among ORFs of uncertain function. The CDR3 length is 16 residues. J lost 0 bases, V lost 8 bases, and 10 bases had no gene match. CDR3 sequence (DNA): TGTGCTGCGTGGCCATGTGAAGATACCACTGGTTGGTTCAAGATATTT. Translating gives CAAWPCEDTTGWFKIF.

The chain has TRGV2 and TRGJP2. This CDR3 is 18 amino acids long. Germline V CDR1 and CDR2: EGSNGY, YDSYNSKV. The V gene end was trimmed by 1 base and the J gene end by 3 bases; junction bases not matched to a gene: 14. The CDR3 loop reads CATWDGTPILGSDWIKTF. For the CDR3, the DNA is TGTGCCACCTGGGACGGCACCCCCATCCTTGGTAGTGATTGGATCAAGACGTTT.